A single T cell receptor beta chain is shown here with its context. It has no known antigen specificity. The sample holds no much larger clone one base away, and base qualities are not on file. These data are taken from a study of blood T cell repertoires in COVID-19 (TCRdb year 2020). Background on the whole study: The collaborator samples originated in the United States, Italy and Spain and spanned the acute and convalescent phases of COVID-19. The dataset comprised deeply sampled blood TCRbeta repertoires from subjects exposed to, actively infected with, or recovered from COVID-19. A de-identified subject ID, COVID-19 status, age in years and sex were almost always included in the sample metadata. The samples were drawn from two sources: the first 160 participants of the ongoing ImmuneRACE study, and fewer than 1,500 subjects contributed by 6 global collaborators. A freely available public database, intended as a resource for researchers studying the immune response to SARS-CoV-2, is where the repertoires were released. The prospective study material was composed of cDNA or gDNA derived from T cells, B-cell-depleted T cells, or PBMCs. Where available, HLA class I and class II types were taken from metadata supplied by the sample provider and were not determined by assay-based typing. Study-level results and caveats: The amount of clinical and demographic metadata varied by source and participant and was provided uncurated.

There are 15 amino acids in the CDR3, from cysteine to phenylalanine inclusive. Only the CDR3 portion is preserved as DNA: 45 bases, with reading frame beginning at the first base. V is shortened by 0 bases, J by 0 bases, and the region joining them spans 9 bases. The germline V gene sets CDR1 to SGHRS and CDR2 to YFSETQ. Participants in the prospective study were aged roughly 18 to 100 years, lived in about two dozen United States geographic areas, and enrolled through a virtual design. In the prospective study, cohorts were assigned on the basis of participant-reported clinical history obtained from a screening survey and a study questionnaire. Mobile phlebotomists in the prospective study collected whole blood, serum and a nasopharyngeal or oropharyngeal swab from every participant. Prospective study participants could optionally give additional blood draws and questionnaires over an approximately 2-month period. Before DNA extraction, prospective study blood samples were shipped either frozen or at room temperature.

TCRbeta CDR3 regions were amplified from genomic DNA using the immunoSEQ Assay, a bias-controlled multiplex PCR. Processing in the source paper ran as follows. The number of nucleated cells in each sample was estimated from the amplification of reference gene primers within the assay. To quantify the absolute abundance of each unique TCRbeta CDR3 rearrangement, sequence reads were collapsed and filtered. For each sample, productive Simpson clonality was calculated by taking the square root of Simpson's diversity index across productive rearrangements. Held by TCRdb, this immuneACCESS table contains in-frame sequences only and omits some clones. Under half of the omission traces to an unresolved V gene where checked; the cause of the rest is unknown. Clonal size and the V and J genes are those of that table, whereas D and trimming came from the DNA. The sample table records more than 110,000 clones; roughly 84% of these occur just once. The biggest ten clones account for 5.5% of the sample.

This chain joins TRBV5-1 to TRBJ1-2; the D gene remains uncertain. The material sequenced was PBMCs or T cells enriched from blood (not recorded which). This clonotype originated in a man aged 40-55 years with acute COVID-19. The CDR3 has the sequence CASSLGTLSNYGYTF. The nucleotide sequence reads TGCGCCAGCAGCTTGGGTACATTGTCTAACTATGGCTACACCTTC.